This T cell receptor (beta chain) is from a study of T cell responses to AZD1222 COVID-19 vaccine. On the study more broadly: It was second doses at about 4 or about 12 weeks that were pooled. Whole-study findings and limits: Among the donors, most were white British and more were female, and clonal diversity was possibly underestimated. Sampled repertoires all dated from after the peak T cell response.

Concerning this clone itself: As yet, its antigen is unknown.

Method: immunoSEQ multiplex PCR; TCRdb's copy keeps in-frame clones and lacks some. The data show roughly 130,000 clones, around 93% seen once. Germline V gene data show CDR1 as SNHLY and CDR2 as FYNNEI. V dropped 6 bases and J dropped 7; count of bases not matched to a gene: 7. The length of the CDR3 is 14 residues. The sequenced sample was peripheral blood, obtained on day 0 of AZD1222 vaccination. The chain couples TRBV2 to TRBJ2-5; 11 bases are shared with TRBD1. The receptor comes from an adult in good health. CDR3 sequence: CASSRLGTGGTQYF. The CDR3 DNA follows: TGTGCCAGCAGCCGCTTGGGGACAGGGGGGACCCAGTACTTC.